This passage covers 27 T cell receptor beta chains from one sample sequenced in a study of shared clonotypes between healthy human individuals. The assay was immunoSEQ multiplex PCR, and TCRdb's table has in-frame clones only and misses some. This table holds approximately 100,000 clones, about 67% found once. Source material: memory CD8+ T cells sorted from blood. Specified subset: CD45RO+ cells pooled with CCR7-negative TemRA cells. The receptors stem from a woman aged 25 to 39 in good health.

This clone was seen a few times. This chain joins TRBV27 and TRBJ2-7, with TRBD2 matching 8 bases. V shed 3 bases, J shed 4 bases, and the junction held 8 bases outside the gene matches. The CDR3 runs to 15 residues. The V gene's germline CDR1 is MNHEY and CDR2 SMNVEV (reference sequence). CDR3: CASSFSLSGTYEQYF. As DNA, the CDR3 is TGTGCCAGCAGTTTCTCTCTTAGCGGGACGTACGAGCAGTACTTC.

The chain has TRBV10-1 and TRBJ2-1; 9 nucleotides align to TRBD2. CDR1 is WNHNN and CDR2 is SYGVQD in the germline V gene (reference sequence). This CDR3 is built from 15 residues. J gave up 6 bases and V 5 bases, and 8 bases lay outside the gene matches. CDR3 protein: CASSNSGSSLNEQFF. CDR3 bases: TGCGCCAGCAGTAATAGCGGGAGTTCCCTCAATGAGCAGTTCTTC.

CDR3 DNA: TGTGCCAGCTCACCCGGGACCAGCGACAATGAGCAGTTCTTC. This encodes CASSPGTSDNEQFF. This chain connects TRBV18 to TRBJ2-1; perhaps D is TRBD1 or TRBD2 (5 bases each). The CDR3 consists of 14 residues. The V gene's germline CDR1 is KGHSH and CDR2 LQKENI. The V gene lost 3 bases and the J gene lost 5 bases, with 11 bases spanning the gap.

This clone has just one count. The chain uses TRBV25-1 and TRBJ2-7; either TRBD1 or TRBD2 may fit D (6 bases each). V was trimmed by 7 bases and J by 5 bases, leaving 24 bases between them. This CDR3 is built from 16 residues. Germline V gene sequence: CDR1 MGHDK, CDR2 SYGVNS. In DNA form, the CDR3 reads TGTGCCAGCACCCCACCCCGGGACACGGGGGTCCACGAGCAGTACTTC. Encoded protein: CASTPPRDTGVHEQYF.

This clone was seen more than once but under ten times. J is TRBJ1-1 and V is TRBV6-5; 10 bases align to TRBD1. The CDR3 length is 16 residues. Germline values: CDR1 MNHEY, CDR2 SVGAGI. V shed 0 bases and J 5 bases; nucleotides not matched to a gene: 6. CDR3 sequence (DNA): TGTGCCAGCAGTTACTCGGGACCGGACAGGGGGACTGAAGCTTTCTTT. It codes for CASSYSGPDRGTEAFF.

The chain uses TRBV5-5 and TRBJ2-7; TRBD2 agrees at 8 bases. CDR1 is SGHKS and CDR2 is YYEKEE in the germline V gene (reference sequence). CDR3 length: 14 residues. The trim removed 4 bases at V and 3 bases at J, leaving 6 bases unmatched. This CDR3 reads CASSVWSGGYEQYF. The CDR3 bases are TGTGCCAGCAGCGTTTGGAGCGGGGGCTACGAGCAGTACTTC.

About this clone: The sample carries other DNA sequences with the same CDR3. The chain has TRBV29-1 and TRBJ1-1; 7 nucleotides match TRBD1. Germline assignment: CDR1 SQVTM and CDR2 ANQGSEA. V trimming: 6 bases; J trimming: 2 bases; junction bases outside the gene matches: 6. The CDR3 loop spans 13 amino acids. CDR3 in DNA: TGCAGCGTCCGGACAGGATTAAACACTGAAGCTTTCTTT. This codes for CSVRTGLNTEAFF.

The CDR3 protein is CASSLYRESGYTF. CDR3 in DNA: TGTGCCAGCAGCTTGTATCGGGAGTCTGGCTACACCTTC. The rearrangement joins TRBV5-4 to TRBJ1-2; D remains ambiguous. Germline values: CDR1 SGHNT, CDR2 YYREEE (reference sequence). V shed 1 base and J shed 7 bases, with 11 bases lying between them. This CDR3 is built from 13 residues.

This clone was observed a few times. The chain recombines TRBV28 with TRBJ2-2; D gene ambiguous. Germline CDR1 and CDR2: MDHEN and SYDVKM. The CDR3 is 16 amino acids. Trimming shortened V by 2 bases and J by 1 base, and 11 bases separated the two germline ends. CDR3 in DNA: TGTGCCAGCAGTTTAGCCTCATCGGGGAACACCGGGGAGCTGTTTTTT. Amino acid sequence: CASSLASSGNTGELFF.

This chain links TRBV10-3 with TRBJ2-6; 7 nucleotides agree with TRBD1. The germline V gene encodes CDR1 ENHRY and CDR2 SYGVKD. Losses at the gene ends were 5 bases for V and 4 bases for J; bases not matched to a gene: 5. The CDR3 extends over 15 amino acids. The CDR3 loop reads CAISPQGTGANVLTF. For the CDR3, the DNA is TGTGCCATCAGTCCACAGGGGACCGGGGCCAACGTCCTGACTTTC.

This clone came up once. The rearrangement joins TRBV5-4 to TRBJ1-1; D is ambiguous. The germline gives CDR1 SGHNT, CDR2 YYREEE (reference sequence). V was shortened by 0 bases and J by 6 bases, with 12 bases between the two germline ends. The CDR3 spans 14 residues. CDR3 in amino acids: CASSLGMGFPEAFF. For the CDR3, the DNA is TGTGCCAGCAGCTTGGGTATGGGTTTCCCTGAAGCTTTCTTT.

The J gene is TRBJ2-7, the V gene TRBV28; D ambiguous. In germline, CDR1 is MDHEN, CDR2 SYDVKM. Trimming took off 2 bases at V and 7 bases at J, with 6 bases between the two ends. CDR3 length: 11 amino acids. The CDR3 sequence is CASSLGIEQYF. The CDR3 DNA follows: TGTGCCAGCAGTTTAGGAATAGAGCAGTACTTC.

J is TRBJ2-5 and V is TRBV27; D is possibly TRBD1 or TRBD2 (5 bases each). The J call may be wrong; the DNA end is better matched by TRBJ2-7. This CDR3 comprises 14 residues. Per germline, CDR1 MNHEY and CDR2 SMNVEV (reference sequence). CDR3 in amino acids: CASSLTVSGYEQYF. The CDR3 DNA is TGTGCCAGCAGTTTGACAGTGTCGGGGTACGAGCAGTACTTC.

This clone was detected a few times. The chain is built from TRBV6-1 and TRBJ2-2, with D hard to call. Trimming took 7 bases from V and 0 from J, leaving 9 bases between them. Looked up from germline, CDR1 is MNHNS and CDR2 is SASEGT. This CDR3 contains 14 residues. CDR3 DNA sequence: TGTGCCAGCACCCCGGTCGCGAACACCGGGGAGCTGTTTTTT. Its translation is CASTPVANTGELFF.

V is TRBV25-1 and J is TRBJ2-7, with 7 bases lining up with TRBD2. Germline V lookup: CDR1 MGHDK, CDR2 SYGVNS. This CDR3 region has 17 residues. Trimming at V came to 0 bases and at J to 1 base, leaving 9 bases not matched to a gene. DNA of the CDR3: TGTGCCAGCAGTGAATATATTAGCGGGCGTAAATCCTACGAGCAGTACTTC. It codes for CASSEYISGRKSYEQYF.

At least ten counts were recorded for this clone. The chain employs TRBV6-5 and TRBJ2-5; D call uncertain. Germline CDR1 reads MNHEY; CDR2 reads SVGAGI. The CDR3 loop spans 14 amino acids. The germline V and J ends were trimmed by 5 bases and 4 bases, with 14 bases remaining between them. CDR3 DNA sequence: TGTGCCAGCAGTGAAAGAGCTGAGATAGAGACCCAGTACTTC. This translates into CASSERAEIETQYF.

The V and J genes are TRBV19 and TRBJ1-4; no clear D gene. V lost 4 bases and J lost 8, with 14 bases in between. CDR3 length: 14 amino acids. CDR1 LNHDA and CDR2 SQIVND come from the germline V gene (reference sequence). The CDR3 sequence: CASSTLRIREKLFF. The CDR3 coding sequence is TGTGCCAGTAGTACTCTTCGGATCCGCGAAAAACTGTTTTTT. The entire variable domain, with the rest obtained from reference TRBV19 and TRBJ1-4, is as follows: DGGITQSPKYLFRKEGQNVTLSCEQNLNHDAMYWYRQDPGQGLRLIYYSQIVNDFQKGDIAEGYSVSREKKESFPLTVTSAQKNPTAFYLCASSTLRIREKLFFGSGTQLSVL.

The rearrangement links TRBV2 to TRBJ2-5; D unclear. The J call is uncertain, as TRBJ2-7 better fits the DNA end. The CDR3 spans 12 residues. From germline, CDR1 is SNHLY and CDR2 FYNNEI. DNA for the CDR3: TGTGCCAGCAGTGAGTCAGCCTACGAGCAGTACTTC. Its translation: CASSESAYEQYF.

CDR3 sequence: CATKDSRPYNEQFF. CDR3 in DNA: TGTGCCACCAAGGACAGCAGACCATACAATGAGCAGTTCTTC. The V call is TRBV15, the J call TRBJ2-1, with a tentative D call TRBD1 (6 bases). Per the germline V gene, CDR1 is LNHNV and CDR2 is YYDKDF (reference sequence). This CDR3 comprises 14 residues. V was shortened by 7 bases and J by 4 bases, with 14 bases between the two germline ends.

This clone is a singleton in its sample. The V and J genes are TRBV5-1 and TRBJ2-1, with TRBD2 identical over 8 bases. Trimming at V came to 1 base and at J to 9 bases, leaving 9 bases not matched to a gene. CDR1 and CDR2 (germline): SGHRS, YFSETQ. The CDR3 extends over 15 amino acids. The CDR3 spells CASSLYTGGIVEQFF. Written as DNA, the CDR3 is TGCGCCAGCAGCTTGTACACGGGAGGGATAGTTGAGCAGTTCTTC.

This clone has only one observation. This chain joins TRBV5-1 and TRBJ2-2; D is unclear. CDR3 length: 14 residues. Looked up from germline, CDR1 is SGHRS and CDR2 is YFSETQ. Trimming stripped 3 bases from V and 0 bases from J, with 6 bases between. In nucleotides, the CDR3 is TGCGCCAGCAGCTACCTCCCGAACACCGGGGAGCTGTTTTTT. This gives the protein CASSYLPNTGELFF.

This chain connects TRBV5-6 to TRBJ2-3; a possible D gene is TRBD1 (6 bases). Germline lookup yields CDR1 SGHDT and CDR2 YYEEEE. CDR3 length equals 17 residues. V was pared by 2 bases and J by 0 bases, with 16 bases between. The CDR3, as DNA: TGTGCCAGCAGCTTAGTCACAGCAGGGGCAAGCACAGATACGCAGTATTTT. This codes for CASSLVTAGASTDTQYF.

This clone was observed a single time. The chain couples TRBV4-1 to TRBJ2-7, with 7 bases aligning to TRBD1. Looked up from germline, CDR1 is MGHRA and CDR2 is YSYEKL. The CDR3 extends over 14 amino acids. V trimming: 3 bases; J trimming: 5 bases; junction bases outside the gene matches: 7. The CDR3 DNA sequence: TGCGCCAGCAGCCAGGGTGGACAGGTCAACGAGCAGTACTTC. Residues: CASSQGGQVNEQYF.

This chain uses TRBV10-3 with TRBJ1-6; a possible D gene is TRBD1 (6 bases). Germline V gene data show CDR1 as ENHRY and CDR2 as SYGVKD. The CDR3 is made up of 14 amino acids. Trimming took off 6 bases at V and 7 bases at J, with 13 bases between the two ends. The CDR3 protein is CAIRPGAKNSPLHF. CDR3 sequence (DNA): TGTGCCATCAGGCCAGGGGCGAAGAATTCACCCCTCCACTTT.

The chain has TRBV10-1 and TRBJ2-1; 9 bases are shared with TRBD2. The germline CDR1 and CDR2 sequences are WNHNN and SYGVQD (reference sequence). J was trimmed by 9 bases and V by 4 bases; bases with no gene match: 4. The CDR3 is made up of 13 amino acids. CDR3 sequence reads: CASSVGLASEQFF. The CDR3 DNA follows: TGCGCCAGCAGTGTGGGACTAGCCAGTGAGCAGTTCTTC.

The V and J genes are TRBV6-5 and TRBJ2-2; a weak D match, TRBD2 (6 bases). The germline V gene encodes CDR1 MNHEY and CDR2 SVGAGI. With 7 bases removed from V and 5 bases from J, the gap between germline ends came to 11 bases. The CDR3 is made up of 13 amino acids. The CDR3 nucleotides read TGTGCCAGCACCCCGGGGGAGACCGGGGAGCTGTTTTTT. Translation: CASTPGETGELFF.

This clone appeared a single time. This chain uses TRBV27 with TRBJ1-5; D is undetermined. Trimming pared 3 bases from V and 3 bases from J, leaving 9 bases between. There are 14 residues in the CDR3. CDR1 is MNHEY, CDR2 SMNVEV, per germline (reference sequence). The CDR3 protein is CASSLGHNNQPQHF. The CDR3 DNA is TGTGCCAGCAGTTTGGGTCATAACAATCAGCCCCAGCATTTT.